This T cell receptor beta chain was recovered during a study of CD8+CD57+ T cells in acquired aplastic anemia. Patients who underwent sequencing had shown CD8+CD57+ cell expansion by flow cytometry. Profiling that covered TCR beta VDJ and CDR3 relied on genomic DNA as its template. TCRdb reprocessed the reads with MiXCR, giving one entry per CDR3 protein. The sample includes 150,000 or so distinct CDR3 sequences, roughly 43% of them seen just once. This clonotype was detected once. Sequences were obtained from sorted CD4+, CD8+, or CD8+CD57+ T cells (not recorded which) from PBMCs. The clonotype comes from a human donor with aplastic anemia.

This CDR3 is CASSPLGGPNTEAFF. For the CDR3, the DNA is TGTGCCAGCAGCCCGTTAGGGGGACCGAACACTGAAGCTTTCTTT. The chain has TRBV2 and TRBJ1-1; the D gene is possibly TRBD1 (6 bases). The V gene's germline CDR1 is SNHLY and CDR2 FYNNEI. The V end was cut by 6 bases, the J end by 1 base, with 15 bases between. The length of the CDR3 is 15 residues.